This TCR beta chain was found in a study of blood T cell repertoires in COVID-19. Overall study: T cells, B-cell-depleted T cells, or PBMCs supplied cDNA or gDNA.

Authors' analysis steps: Amplified reference gene primers provided the basis for estimating nucleated cell counts. Sequencing used immunoSEQ multiplex PCR; TCRdb keeps in-frame clones, though not all of them. The V and J calls and clone size come from that table; D and trimming were worked out from the DNA. This table holds approximately 54,000 clones, approximately 90% found once. The CDR3 runs to 15 residues. CDR1 and CDR2 (germline): PRHDT, FYEKMQ (reference sequence). The V gene lost 3 bases and the J gene lost 1 base, with 10 bases spanning the gap. The rearrangement uses TRBV13 and TRBJ1-5, with a tentative D call TRBD1 (5 bases). This TCR came from a man aged 45-60 years with acute or convalescent COVID-19. Source material: peripheral blood. The CDR3 DNA reads TGTGCCAGCAGCTTTCGGGGGATAAGCAATCAGCCCCAGCATTTT. Its protein is CASSFRGISNQPQHF. Full variable domain (missing parts from reference TRBV13 and TRBJ1-5): AAGVIQSPRHLIKEKRETATLKCYPIPRHDTVYWYQQGPGQDPQFLISFYEKMQSDKGSIPDRFSAQQFSDYHSELNMSSLELGDSALYFCASSFRGISNQPQHFGDGTRLSIL.